The sequence of this TCR beta chain was determined in a study of blood T cell repertoires in COVID-19. Only in-frame clones appear in the TCRdb table, and some are missing; sequencing was by immunoSEQ multiplex PCR. The sample shows approximately 97,000 clones, around 92% of them seen only once. From germline, CDR1 is MNHEY and CDR2 SVGAGI. Trimming removed 9 bases from V and 1 base from J, with 18 bases in between. The length of the CDR3 is 15 residues. The receptor comes from a man aged 18 to 29 with acute or convalescent COVID-19. The sequencing input was peripheral blood. The chain has TRBV6-5 and TRBJ1-2; possibly TRBD1 for D (5 bases). This chain's CDR3 is CASSTQTDNNYGYTF. Here the CDR3 DNA reads TGTGCCAGTTCGACACAGACAGATAATAACTATGGCTACACCTTC.